This passage covers 24 T cell receptor beta chains from one sample sequenced in a study of T cell changes during pregnancy in multiple sclerosis. The table came from immunoSEQ multiplex PCR; TCRdb's copy has only in-frame clones and leaves some out. This sample has some 83,000 clones, with about 91% found just once. This sample comprised PBMCs, obtained in the first trimester of pregnancy. These receptors originate from a female donor in good health, serving as a control in a pregnancy study. Some clones in this sample may be carry-over from other donors' samples.

This clone has only one observation. The chain is built from TRBV7-9 and TRBJ1-5; 7 bases align to TRBD1. This CDR3 contains 15 residues. Germline V CDR1 and CDR2: SEHNR, FQNEAQ (reference sequence). V shed 5 bases, J shed 0 bases, and the junction held 4 bases outside the gene matches. The CDR3 protein is CASSPRQGSNQPQHF. The CDR3 region has the DNA TGTGCCAGCAGCCCCCGACAGGGTAGCAATCAGCCCCAGCATTTT.

This chain links TRBV15 with TRBJ2-3; TRBD2 might be the D (6 bases). This CDR3 comprises 14 residues. The ends were cut back, 1 base at V and 2 bases at J, with 7 bases in the middle. Germline-derived CDR1 and CDR2 are LNHNV and YYDKDF (reference sequence). The CDR3 region is CATSRGGDTDTQYF. The DNA of the CDR3 is TGTGCCACCAGCAGAGGCGGGGACACAGATACGCAGTATTTT.

This sequence joins TRBV2 and TRBJ2-1; the match to TRBD2 covers 8 bases. The V segment lost 5 bases and the J segment 7 bases; nucleotides outside the gene matches: 7. The germline gives CDR1 SNHLY, CDR2 FYNNEI. The CDR3 is made up of 14 amino acids. This CDR3 is CASSRRGAANEQFF. DNA for the CDR3: TGTGCCAGCAGTCGGCGGGGGGCTGCGAATGAGCAGTTCTTC.

The chain combines TRBV7-2 with TRBJ1-1, with D hard to call. The CDR3 sequence is 13 residues long. V lost 6 bases to trimming and J lost 5 bases, with 13 bases between them. CDR1 and CDR2 from the germline V gene are SGHTA and FQGNSA. CDR3 amino acids: CASRAGPLTEAFF. The CDR3, as DNA: TGTGCCAGCAGGGCGGGTCCATTGACTGAAGCTTTCTTT. The complete variable domain, with remaining parts taken from reference TRBV7-2 and TRBJ1-1, reads GAGVSQSPSNKVTEKGKDVELRCDPISGHTALYWYRQSLGQGLEFLIYFQGNSAPDKSGLPSDRFSAERTGGSVSTLTIQRTQQEDSAVYLCASRAGPLTEAFFGQGTRLTVV.

The chain has TRBV28 and TRBJ2-5; weak D call: TRBD1 (6 bases). Trimming removed 7 bases from V and 7 bases from J, with 16 bases in between. The CDR3 loop spans 13 amino acids. The germline gives CDR1 MDHEN, CDR2 SYDVKM. The CDR3 bases are TGTGCCAGCACCTTTATGGACAGAGTGACCCAGTACTTC. This encodes CASTFMDRVTQYF. The full variable domain, completed using reference TRBV28 and TRBJ2-5, is DVKVTQSSRYLVKRTGEKVFLECVQDMDHENMFWYRQDPGLGLRLIYFSYDVKMKEKGDIPEGYSVSREKKERFSLILESASTNQTSMYLCASTFMDRVTQYFGPGTRLLVL.

V is TRBV27 and J is TRBJ1-6; the match to TRBD1 covers 8 bases. V dropped 3 bases and J dropped 9; count of bases not matched to a gene: 1. In germline, CDR1 is MNHEY, CDR2 SMNVEV (reference sequence). The CDR3 has 13 residues. In nucleotides, the CDR3 is TGTGCCAGCAGTTTTGACAGGGGTTCACCCCTCCACTTT. Protein product: CASSFDRGSPLHF.

The rearrangement joins TRBV11-3 to TRBJ2-6; a weak D match, TRBD2 (5 bases). The ends were cut back, 4 bases at V and 0 bases at J, with 7 bases in the middle. The length of the CDR3 is 15 residues. Germline loops: CDR1 SGHNT, CDR2 YENEEA. Here the CDR3 DNA reads TGTGCCAGCAGCTCAGGACTCTCTGGGGCCAACGTCCTGACTTTC. Residues: CASSSGLSGANVLTF.

This chain connects TRBV5-6 to TRBJ2-5; D uncertain. V lost 0 bases, J lost 5 bases, and 11 bases lay in between. The germline gives CDR1 SGHDT, CDR2 YYEEEE. The CDR3 covers 14 residues. The CDR3 region has the DNA TGTGCCAGCAGCTTGGGGCAAACCGGGGAGACCCAGTACTTC. This encodes CASSLGQTGETQYF.

This rearrangement joins TRBV28 to TRBJ1-4, with TRBD1 matching 7 bases. CDR1 is MDHEN and CDR2 is SYDVKM in the germline V gene. This CDR3 region has 15 residues. V shed 6 bases and J 3 bases; nucleotides not matched to a gene: 7. The CDR3 spells CASRGQQGSNEKLFF. The CDR3 DNA reads as TGTGCCAGCAGGGGACAACAGGGGTCTAATGAAAAACTGTTTTTT.

This chain joins TRBV5-1 and TRBJ1-1; D is uncertain. Germline CDR1 reads SGHRS; CDR2 reads YFSETQ. The CDR3 consists of 15 residues. Trimming took 0 bases from V and 0 from J, leaving 9 bases between them. The CDR3 protein is CASSLAPDMNTEAFF. Here the CDR3 DNA reads TGCGCCAGCAGCTTGGCCCCAGATATGAACACTGAAGCTTTCTTT.

V is TRBV9 and J is TRBJ2-2, with 9 bases matching TRBD2. Losses at the gene ends were 3 bases for V and 5 bases for J; bases not matched to a gene: 11. Germline CDR1 is SGDLS and CDR2 is YYNGEE. The CDR3 length is 17 residues. The CDR3 DNA is TGTGCCAGCAGCGGCGGGGTAGCGGGAGTTAGGACCGGGGAGCTGTTTTTT. This gives the protein CASSGGVAGVRTGELFF.

This sequence joins TRBV19 and TRBJ2-7, with a weak D call TRBD1 (6 bases). The CDR3 covers 13 residues. V was trimmed by 3 bases and J by 7 bases, leaving 13 bases between them. Germline values: CDR1 LNHDA, CDR2 SQIVND (reference sequence). CDR3 amino acids: CASSIGTGREQYF. The CDR3 DNA sequence: TGTGCCAGTAGTATTGGTACAGGGCGAGAGCAGTACTTC. The complete variable domain, with remaining parts taken from reference TRBV19 and TRBJ2-7, reads DGGITQSPKYLFRKEGQNVTLSCEQNLNHDAMYWYRQDPGQGLRLIYYSQIVNDFQKGDIAEGYSVSREKKESFPLTVTSAQKNPTAFYLCASSIGTGREQYFGPGTRLTVT.

V is TRBV4-2 and J is TRBJ2-7; tentative D call: TRBD2 (6 bases). The CDR3 loop spans 13 amino acids. CDR1 LGHNA and CDR2 YNFKEQ come from the germline V gene. Trimming removed 8 bases from V and 0 bases from J, with 11 bases in between. CDR3 amino acids: CASRQAGSYEQYF. As DNA, the CDR3 is TGTGCCAGCCGACAAGCGGGCTCCTACGAGCAGTACTTC.

V is TRBV7-8 and J is TRBJ2-2, with 7 bases identical to TRBD2. J was trimmed by 2 bases and V by 5 bases; bases with no gene match: 8. Germline V gene data show CDR1 as SGHVS and CDR2 as FQNEAQ. The CDR3 is 16 amino acids. CDR3 in amino acids: CASSRRDYPNTGELFF. The DNA for the CDR3 is TGTGCCAGCAGCCGCCGGGACTACCCCAACACCGGGGAGCTGTTTTTT. Together with reference TRBV7-8 and TRBJ2-2, the CDR3 gives the full variable domain: GAGVSQSPRYKVAKRGQDVALRCDPISGHVSLFWYQQALGQGPEFLTYFQNEAQLDKSGLPSDRFFAERPEGSVSTLKIQRTQQEDSAVYLCASSRRDYPNTGELFFGEGSRLTVL.

The rearrangement joins TRBV6-6 to TRBJ1-4, with unresolved D. This CDR3 is 14 amino acids long. V lost 2 bases, J lost 0 bases, and 4 bases lay in between. Germline CDR1 is MNHNY and CDR2 is SVGAGI (reference sequence). CDR3 in amino acids: CASSYGTTNEKLFF. As DNA, the CDR3 is TGTGCCAGCAGTTACGGCACAACTAATGAAAAACTGTTTTTT.

The genes are TRBV28 and TRBJ2-7, with TRBD2 matching 7 bases. Unmatched junction bases numbered 5, after V lost 4 bases and J lost 2 bases. The CDR3 loop spans 14 amino acids. CDR1 and CDR2 from the germline V gene are MDHEN and SYDVKM. In DNA form, the CDR3 reads TGTGCCAGCAGTTCCACTAGCGTCCCCTACGAGCAGTACTTC. It translates to CASSSTSVPYEQYF.

V usage is TRBV7-9 and J usage is TRBJ2-2, with a possible D match to TRBD2 (5 bases). The ends were cut back, 3 bases at V and 4 bases at J, with 12 bases in the middle. The germline gives CDR1 SEHNR, CDR2 FQNEAQ (reference sequence). The length of the CDR3 is 15 residues. This CDR3 reads CASSFTSGSTGELFF. The CDR3 coding sequence is TGTGCCAGCAGCTTCACCAGCGGATCCACCGGGGAGCTGTTTTTT.

J is TRBJ2-1 and V is TRBV21-1; the D segment call TRBD2 is taken from the table without a DNA check. TRBV21-1 is a pseudogene. The CDR3 covers 15 residues. The CDR3 is CASSKALVSYNEQFF. CDR3 sequence (DNA): TGTGCCAGCAGCAAAGCACTAGTATCCTACAATGAGCAGTTCTTC.

This clone has just one count. The genes are TRBV29-1 and TRBJ2-4; 7 nucleotides agree with TRBD2. The CDR3 extends over 14 amino acids. V lost 6 bases to trimming and J lost 0 bases; unmatched junction nucleotides: 5. Germline-derived CDR1 and CDR2 are SQVTM and ANQGSEA. The chain's CDR3 is CSVEGGLAKNIQYF. The CDR3 bases are TGCAGCGTGGAGGGAGGGTTAGCCAAAAACATTCAGTACTTC.

The rearrangement uses TRBV14 and TRBJ1-1, with D uncertain. The V gene lost 1 base and the J gene lost 3 bases, with 12 bases spanning the gap. The CDR3 sequence is 15 residues long. Looked up from germline, CDR1 is SGHDN and CDR2 is FVKESK. The CDR3 nucleotides are TGTGCCAGCAGCCAAGTAGGGAGGGAAGACACTGAAGCTTTCTTT. Translating it yields CASSQVGREDTEAFF.

The gene calls are TRBV5-1 and TRBJ2-1, with no clear D. V lost 3 bases to trimming and J lost 2 bases, with 15 bases between them. Per the germline V gene, CDR1 is SGHRS and CDR2 is YFSETQ. This CDR3 comprises 16 residues. The CDR3 spells CASSSQFQRTYNEQFF. DNA for the CDR3: TGCGCCAGCAGCTCCCAGTTCCAGCGAACCTACAATGAGCAGTTCTTC. Full variable domain (rest looked up from reference TRBV5-1 and TRBJ2-1): KAGVTQTPRYLIKTRGQQVTLSCSPISGHRSVSWYQQTPGQGLQFLFEYFSETQRNKGNFPGRFSGRQFSNSRSEMNVSTLELGDSALYLCASSSQFQRTYNEQFFGPGTRLTVL.

J is TRBJ2-1 and V is TRBV7-6; 8 nucleotides match TRBD1. Germline values: CDR1 SGHVS, CDR2 FNYEAQ. The CDR3 runs 15 residues. The J segment lost 6 bases and the V segment lost 2 bases, leaving 6 bases of the junction unmatched. For the CDR3, the DNA is TGTGCCAGCAGCTTACAGGGGGCAGGGGTCAATGAGCAGTTCTTC. It codes for CASSLQGAGVNEQFF.

CDR3 residues: CASSDTGGGAGDTQYF. The DNA for the CDR3 is TGTGCCAGCAGTGACACCGGCGGGGGGGCTGGAGATACGCAGTATTTT. V gene TRBV6-4 combines with J gene TRBJ2-3; 9 nucleotides agree with TRBD2. The germline V gene has CDR1 MRHNA and CDR2 SNTAGT. V lost 2 bases and J lost 5; bases outside the gene matches: 8. This CDR3 is built from 16 residues.

The chain carries TRBV28 and TRBJ2-7; possible D gene TRBD1, 6 bases. This CDR3 has 15 residues. Trimming stripped 7 bases from V and 2 bases from J, with 18 bases between. Germline V gene sequence: CDR1 MDHEN, CDR2 SYDVKM. The CDR3 sequence is CASIPRDTNPYEQYF. The DNA for the CDR3 is TGTGCCAGCATTCCCCGGGACACCAACCCCTACGAGCAGTACTTC. Based on the CDR3 plus reference TRBV28 and TRBJ2-7, the full variable domain is DVKVTQSSRYLVKRTGEKVFLECVQDMDHENMFWYRQDPGLGLRLIYFSYDVKMKEKGDIPEGYSVSREKKERFSLILESASTNQTSMYLCASIPRDTNPYEQYFGPGTRLTVT.